Sequencing of this T cell receptor beta chain was carried out in a study of PD-1 blockade in mismatch repair-deficient tumors. The data were produced by immunoSEQ multiplex PCR, yet TCRdb's version contains in-frame clones alone and is incomplete. The data show 95,000 to 150,000 clones, with roughly 86% seen just once and 13% held by the top ten. The specimen was peripheral blood, collected 44 weeks after starting pembrolizumab. This TCR was recovered from an adult with mismatch repair-deficient cancer.

This CDR3 is CASSLPPASPQETQYF. CDR3 sequence (DNA): TGTGCCAGCAGTTTACCTCCGGCTAGCCCTCAAGAGACCCAGTACTTC. The chain employs TRBV28 and TRBJ2-5, with D possibly being TRBD2 (5 bases). The CDR3 is 16 residues long. The germline V gene has CDR1 MDHEN and CDR2 SYDVKM. V was trimmed by 2 bases and J by 2 bases, leaving 15 bases between them.